By frequency in the sample, the clone carrying this T cell receptor (beta chain) is medium-sized. The antigen remains undetermined. Germline V gives CDR1 ENHRY, CDR2 SYGVKD. The V end was cut by 3 bases, the J end by 8 bases, with 16 bases between. This CDR3 has 14 amino acids. Sequencing was performed with immunoSEQ multiplex PCR; in TCRdb, only in-frame clones are kept and a portion is missing. The table lists around 40,000 clones, around 79% of them singletons. The data originate from a study of memory CD4+ T cells and cytomegalovirus serostatus. Study findings and constraints: Suggested: most of the CMV-linked TCR signature lies in CD4+ memory cells. Of approximately 160 reported CMV TCRbeta sequences, some 67 were found in memory CD4+ repertoires. Repertoires predicted CMV serostatus with median bootstrapped AUC of about 0.94.

Single viable CD3+CD4+CD8-CD45RO+ cells were sorted as the memory CD4+ T cells. CMV serostatus came from serum IgG against pp150, pp28, p38, p52. Sequenced sample: memory CD4+ T cells from blood. The genes are TRBV10-3 and TRBJ1-1; D is unresolved. This clonotype was obtained from an adult in good health and CMV-seronegative. This CDR3 is CAISDRPRTDEAFF. CDR3 DNA sequence: TGTGCCATCAGTGACCGACCGAGGACGGACGAAGCTTTCTTT.